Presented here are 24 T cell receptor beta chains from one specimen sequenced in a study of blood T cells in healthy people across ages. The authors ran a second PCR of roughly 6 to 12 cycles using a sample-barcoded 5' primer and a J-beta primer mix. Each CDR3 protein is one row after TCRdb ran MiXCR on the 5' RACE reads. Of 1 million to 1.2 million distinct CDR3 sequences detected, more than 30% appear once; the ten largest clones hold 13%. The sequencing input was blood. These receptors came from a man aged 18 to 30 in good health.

The CDR3 DNA follows: TGTGCCAGCAGAATGACTAGCGGGGTCCAAGAGACCCAGTACTTC. Its translation: CASRMTSGVQETQYF. This chain links TRBV27 with TRBJ2-5, with 11 bases identical to TRBD2. Germline V gene data show CDR1 as MNHEY and CDR2 as SMNVEV (reference sequence). The junction had 4 bases not matched to a gene; V was cut back by 6 bases and J by 1 base. This CDR3 comprises 15 residues.

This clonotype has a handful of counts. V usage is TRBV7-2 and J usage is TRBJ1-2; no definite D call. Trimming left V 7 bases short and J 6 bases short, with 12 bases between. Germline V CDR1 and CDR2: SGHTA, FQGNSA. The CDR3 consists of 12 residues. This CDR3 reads CASTNTPDGYTF. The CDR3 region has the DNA TGTGCCAGCACCAATACCCCAGATGGCTACACCTTC.

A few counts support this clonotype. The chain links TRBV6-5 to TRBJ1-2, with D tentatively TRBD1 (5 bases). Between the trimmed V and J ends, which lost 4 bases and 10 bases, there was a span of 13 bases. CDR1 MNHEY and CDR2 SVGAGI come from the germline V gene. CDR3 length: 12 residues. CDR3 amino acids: CASSSGVIDYTF. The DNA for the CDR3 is TGTGCCAGCAGTTCGGGGGTGATCGACTACACCTTC.

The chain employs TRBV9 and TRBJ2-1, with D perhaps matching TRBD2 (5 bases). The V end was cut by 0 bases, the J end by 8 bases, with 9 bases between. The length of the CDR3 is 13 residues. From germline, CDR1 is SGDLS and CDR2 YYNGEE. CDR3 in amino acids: CASSVETRHEQFF. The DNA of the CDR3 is TGTGCCAGCAGCGTAGAAACTAGGCATGAGCAGTTCTTC.

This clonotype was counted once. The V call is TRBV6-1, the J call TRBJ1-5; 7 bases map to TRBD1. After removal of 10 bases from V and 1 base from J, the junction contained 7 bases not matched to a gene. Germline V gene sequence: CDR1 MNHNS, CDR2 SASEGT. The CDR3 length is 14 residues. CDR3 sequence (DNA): TGTGCCACCGGGACAGAGGGGAGCAATCAGCCCCAGCATTTT. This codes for CATGTEGSNQPQHF.

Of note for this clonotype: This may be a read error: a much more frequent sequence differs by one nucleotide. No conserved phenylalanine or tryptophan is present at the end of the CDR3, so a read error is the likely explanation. CDR3 sequence (DNA): TGTGCCAGCAGCTCCGGGACAGTGATAACCTACGAGCAGTACTTA. It is translated as CASSSGTVITYEQYL. The rearrangement uses TRBV7-2 and TRBJ2-7; 7 nucleotides line up with TRBD1. V gave up 4 bases and J gave up 2 bases; unmatched junction bases: 8. The CDR3 contains 15 residues. Germline V gene lookup returns CDR1 SGHTA and CDR2 FQGNSA.

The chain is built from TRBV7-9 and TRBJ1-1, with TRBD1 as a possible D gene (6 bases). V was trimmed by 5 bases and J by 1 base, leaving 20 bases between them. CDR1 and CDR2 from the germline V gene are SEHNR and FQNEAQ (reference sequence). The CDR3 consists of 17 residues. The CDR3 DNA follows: TGTGCCAGCAGCGCCGAGCAGGGGAAATTGCCGAACACTGAAGCTTTCTTT. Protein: CASSAEQGKLPNTEAFF. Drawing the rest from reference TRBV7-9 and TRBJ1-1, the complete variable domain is DTGVSQNPRHKITKRGQNVTFRCDPISEHNRLYWYRQTLGQGPEFLTYFQNEAQLEKSRLLSDRFSAERPKGSFSTLEIQRTEQGDSAMYLCASSAEQGKLPNTEAFFGQGTRLTVV.

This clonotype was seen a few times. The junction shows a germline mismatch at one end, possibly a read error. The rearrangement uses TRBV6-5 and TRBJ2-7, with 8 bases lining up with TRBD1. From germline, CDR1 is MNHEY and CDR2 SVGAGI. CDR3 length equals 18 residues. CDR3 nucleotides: TGTGCCAGCAGTGACTCCGGACAGGGTCAGGCCTTCTCCTACGAGCAGTACTTC. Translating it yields CASSDSGQGQAFSYEQYF.

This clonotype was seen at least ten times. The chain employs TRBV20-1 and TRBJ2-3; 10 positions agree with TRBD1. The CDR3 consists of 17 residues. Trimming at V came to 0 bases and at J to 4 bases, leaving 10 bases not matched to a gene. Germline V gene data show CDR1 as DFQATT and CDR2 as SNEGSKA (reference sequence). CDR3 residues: CSARDRTGTGVPDTQYF. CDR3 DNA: TGCAGTGCTAGAGATCGGACCGGGACAGGGGTCCCAGATACGCAGTATTTT.

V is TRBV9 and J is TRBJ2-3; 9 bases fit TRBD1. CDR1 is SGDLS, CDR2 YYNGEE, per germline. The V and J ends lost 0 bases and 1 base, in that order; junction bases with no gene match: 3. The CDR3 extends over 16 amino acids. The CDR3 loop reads CASSVARTGGTDTQYF. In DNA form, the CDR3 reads TGTGCCAGCAGCGTAGCTAGGACAGGGGGCACAGATACGCAGTATTTT.

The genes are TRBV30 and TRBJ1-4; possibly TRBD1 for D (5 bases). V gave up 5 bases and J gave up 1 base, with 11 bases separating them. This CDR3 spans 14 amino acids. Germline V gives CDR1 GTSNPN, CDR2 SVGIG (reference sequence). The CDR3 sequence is CAWGWGVTNEKLFF. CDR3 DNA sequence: TGTGCCTGGGGCTGGGGGGTAACTAATGAAAAACTGTTTTTT.

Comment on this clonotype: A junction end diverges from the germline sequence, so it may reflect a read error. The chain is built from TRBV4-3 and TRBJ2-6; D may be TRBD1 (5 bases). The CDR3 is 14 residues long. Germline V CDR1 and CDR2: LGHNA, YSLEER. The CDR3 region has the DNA TGCGCCAGCAGTCCCTCTGGTGGGGCCGACGTCCTGACTTTC. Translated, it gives CASSPSGGADVLTF.

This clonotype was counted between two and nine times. CDR3 bases: TGTGCCAGCAGTCCGGGAGGGACCTTGGGCAATCAGCCCCAGCATTTT. It specifies CASSPGGTLGNQPQHF. The gene calls are TRBV12-3 or TRBV12-4 and TRBJ1-5, with a tentative D call TRBD1 (5 bases). The CDR3 is 16 residues long. V lost 5 bases and J lost 2, with 16 bases in between.

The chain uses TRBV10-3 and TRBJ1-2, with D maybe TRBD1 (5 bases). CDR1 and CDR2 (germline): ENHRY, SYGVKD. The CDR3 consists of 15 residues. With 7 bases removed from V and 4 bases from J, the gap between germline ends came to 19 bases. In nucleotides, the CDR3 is TGTGCCATCACCGAAGGCCCGGGAGGGGTCTATGGCTACACCTTC. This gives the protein CAITEGPGGVYGYTF.

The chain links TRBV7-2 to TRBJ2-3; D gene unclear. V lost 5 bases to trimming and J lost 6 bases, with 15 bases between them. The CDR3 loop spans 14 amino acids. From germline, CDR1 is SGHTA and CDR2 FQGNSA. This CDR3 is CASSLLLVGDTQYF. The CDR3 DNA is TGTGCCAGCAGCCTCCTTTTAGTGGGGGATACGCAGTATTTT.

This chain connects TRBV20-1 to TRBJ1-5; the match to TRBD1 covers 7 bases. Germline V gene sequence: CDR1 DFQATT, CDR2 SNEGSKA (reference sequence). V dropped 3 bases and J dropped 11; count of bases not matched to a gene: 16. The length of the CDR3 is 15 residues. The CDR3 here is CSARLGQEVPGAQHF. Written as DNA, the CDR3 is TGCAGTGCTAGGCTTGGACAGGAAGTCCCTGGGGCCCAGCATTTT.

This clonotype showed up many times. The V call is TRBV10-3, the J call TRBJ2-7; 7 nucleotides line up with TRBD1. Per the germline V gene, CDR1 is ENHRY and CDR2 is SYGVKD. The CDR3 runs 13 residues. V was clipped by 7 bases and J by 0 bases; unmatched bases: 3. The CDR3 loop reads CAINGDSSYEQYF. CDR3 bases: TGTGCCATCAACGGGGACAGCTCCTACGAGCAGTACTTC.

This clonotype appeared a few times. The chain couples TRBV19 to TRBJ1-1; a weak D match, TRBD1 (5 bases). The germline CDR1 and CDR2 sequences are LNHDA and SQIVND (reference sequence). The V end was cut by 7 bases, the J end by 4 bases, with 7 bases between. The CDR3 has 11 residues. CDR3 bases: TGTGCCAGTATGAGGGGCACTGAAGCTTTCTTT. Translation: CASMRGTEAFF.

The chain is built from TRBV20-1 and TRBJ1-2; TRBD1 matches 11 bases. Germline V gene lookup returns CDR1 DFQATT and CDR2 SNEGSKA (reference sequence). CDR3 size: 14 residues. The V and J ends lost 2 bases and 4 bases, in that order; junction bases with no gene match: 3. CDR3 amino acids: CSARLGQGVYGYTF. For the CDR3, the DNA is TGCAGTGCTAGACTGGGACAGGGGGTCTATGGCTACACCTTC.

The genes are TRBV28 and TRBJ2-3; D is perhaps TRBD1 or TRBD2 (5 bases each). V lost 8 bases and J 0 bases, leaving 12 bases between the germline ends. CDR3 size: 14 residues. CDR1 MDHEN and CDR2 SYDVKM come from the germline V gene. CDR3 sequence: CASQGPPSTDTQYF. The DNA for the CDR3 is TGTGCCAGCCAGGGACCACCTAGCACAGATACGCAGTATTTT.

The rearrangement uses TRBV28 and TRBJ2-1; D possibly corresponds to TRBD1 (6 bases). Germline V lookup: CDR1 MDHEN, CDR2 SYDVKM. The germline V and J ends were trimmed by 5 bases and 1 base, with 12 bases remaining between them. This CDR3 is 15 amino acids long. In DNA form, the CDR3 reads TGTGCCAGCAGTCCAACAGGGCCTTCCTACAATGAGCAGTTCTTC. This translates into CASSPTGPSYNEQFF. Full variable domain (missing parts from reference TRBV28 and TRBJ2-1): DVKVTQSSRYLVKRTGEKVFLECVQDMDHENMFWYRQDPGLGLRLIYFSYDVKMKEKGDIPEGYSVSREKKERFSLILESASTNQTSMYLCASSPTGPSYNEQFFGPGTRLTVL.

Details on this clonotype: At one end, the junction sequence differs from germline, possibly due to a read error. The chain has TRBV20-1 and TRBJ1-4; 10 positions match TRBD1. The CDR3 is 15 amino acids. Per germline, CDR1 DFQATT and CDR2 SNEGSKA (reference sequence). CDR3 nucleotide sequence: TGCTGTGCTAGTGCCCCGGGACAGGGGAGTGAAAAACTGTTTTTT. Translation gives CCASAPGQGSEKLFF.

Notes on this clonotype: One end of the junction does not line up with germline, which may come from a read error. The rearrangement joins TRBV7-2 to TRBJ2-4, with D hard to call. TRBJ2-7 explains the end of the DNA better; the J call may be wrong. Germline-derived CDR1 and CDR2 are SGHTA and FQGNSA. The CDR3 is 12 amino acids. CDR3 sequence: CVSTKDNYEQYF. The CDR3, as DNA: TGTGTCAGCACCAAAGACAACTACGAGCAGTACTTC.

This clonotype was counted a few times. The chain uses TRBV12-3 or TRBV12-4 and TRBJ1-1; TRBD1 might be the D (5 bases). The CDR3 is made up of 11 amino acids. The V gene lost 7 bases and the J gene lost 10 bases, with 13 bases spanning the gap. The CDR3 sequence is CASTRDSSAFF. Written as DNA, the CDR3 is TGTGCCAGCACCCGGGACTCCTCAGCTTTCTTT.